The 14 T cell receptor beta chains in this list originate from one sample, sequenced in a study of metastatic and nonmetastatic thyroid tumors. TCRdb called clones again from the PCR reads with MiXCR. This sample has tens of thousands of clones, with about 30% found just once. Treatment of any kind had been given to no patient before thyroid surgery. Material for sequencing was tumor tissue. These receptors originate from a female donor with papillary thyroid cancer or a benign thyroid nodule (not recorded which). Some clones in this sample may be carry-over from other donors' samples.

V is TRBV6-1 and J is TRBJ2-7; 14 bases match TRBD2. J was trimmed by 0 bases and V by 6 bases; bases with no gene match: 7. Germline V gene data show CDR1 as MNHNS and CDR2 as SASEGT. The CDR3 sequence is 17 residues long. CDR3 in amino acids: CASRTGLAGAHSYEQYF. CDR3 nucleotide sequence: TGTGCCAGCAGAACGGGACTAGCGGGGGCGCACTCCTACGAGCAGTACTTC.

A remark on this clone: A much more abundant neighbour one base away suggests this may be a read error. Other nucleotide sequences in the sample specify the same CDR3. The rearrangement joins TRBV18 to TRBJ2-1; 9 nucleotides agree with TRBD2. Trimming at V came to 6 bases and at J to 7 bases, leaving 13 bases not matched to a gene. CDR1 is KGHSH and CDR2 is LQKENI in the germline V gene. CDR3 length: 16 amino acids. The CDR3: CASSLSGGADRNEQFF. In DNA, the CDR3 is TGTGCCAGCTCGCTTAGCGGGGGCGCTGATCGGAATGAGCAGTTCTTC.

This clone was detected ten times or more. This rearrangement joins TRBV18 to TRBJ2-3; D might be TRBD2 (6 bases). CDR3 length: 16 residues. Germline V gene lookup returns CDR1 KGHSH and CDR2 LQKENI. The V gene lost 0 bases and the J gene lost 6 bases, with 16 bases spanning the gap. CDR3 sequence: CASSPPSGGPGDTQYF. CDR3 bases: TGTGCCAGCTCACCACCCTCCGGGGGTCCGGGGGATACGCAGTATTTT.

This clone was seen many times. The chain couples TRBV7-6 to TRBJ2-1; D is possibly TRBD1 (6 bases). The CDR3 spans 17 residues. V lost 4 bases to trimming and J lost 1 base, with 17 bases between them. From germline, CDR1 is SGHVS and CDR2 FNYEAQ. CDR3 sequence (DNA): TGTGCCAGCAGCTCAATGGGTCTGGACAGATCCTACAATGAGCAGTTCTTC. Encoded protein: CASSSMGLDRSYNEQFF.

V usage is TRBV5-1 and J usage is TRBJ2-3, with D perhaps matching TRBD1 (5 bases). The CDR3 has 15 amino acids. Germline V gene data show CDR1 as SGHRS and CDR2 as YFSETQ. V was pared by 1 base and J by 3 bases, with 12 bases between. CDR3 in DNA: TGCGCCAGCAGCTTGTTACAGGTTGGTACAGATACGCAGTATTTT. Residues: CASSLLQVGTDTQYF. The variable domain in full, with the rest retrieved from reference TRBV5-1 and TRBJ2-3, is KAGVTQTPRYLIKTRGQQVTLSCSPISGHRSVSWYQQTPGQGLQFLFEYFSETQRNKGNFPGRFSGRQFSNSRSEMNVSTLELGDSALYLCASSLLQVGTDTQYFGPGTRLTVL.

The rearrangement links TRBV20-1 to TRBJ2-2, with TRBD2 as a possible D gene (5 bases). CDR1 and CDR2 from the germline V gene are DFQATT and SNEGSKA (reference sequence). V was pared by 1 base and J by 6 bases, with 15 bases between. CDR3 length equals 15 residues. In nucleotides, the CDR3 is TGCAGTGCTAGAGTGGCCCTAGCATCGGCCGGGGAGCTGTTTTTT. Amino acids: CSARVALASAGELFF.

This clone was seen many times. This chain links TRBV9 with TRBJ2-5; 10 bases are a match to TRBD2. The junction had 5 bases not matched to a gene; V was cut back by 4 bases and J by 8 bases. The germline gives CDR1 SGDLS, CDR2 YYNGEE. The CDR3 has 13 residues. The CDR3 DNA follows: TGTGCCAGCAGCCCCGGGACTAGCGAAACCCAGTACTTC. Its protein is CASSPGTSETQYF. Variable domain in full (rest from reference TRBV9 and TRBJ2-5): DSGVTQTPKHLITATGQRVTLRCSPRSGDLSVYWYQQSLDQGLQFLIQYYNGEERAKGNILERFSAQQFPDLHSELNLSSLELGDSALYFCASSPGTSETQYFGPGTRLLVL.

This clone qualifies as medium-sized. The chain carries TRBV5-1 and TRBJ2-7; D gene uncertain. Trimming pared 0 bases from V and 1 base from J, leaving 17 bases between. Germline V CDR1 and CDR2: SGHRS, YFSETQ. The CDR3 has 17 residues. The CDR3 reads CASSLAPSSTPSYEQYF. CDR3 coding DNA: TGCGCCAGCAGCTTGGCTCCTTCGTCAACCCCATCCTACGAGCAGTACTTC.

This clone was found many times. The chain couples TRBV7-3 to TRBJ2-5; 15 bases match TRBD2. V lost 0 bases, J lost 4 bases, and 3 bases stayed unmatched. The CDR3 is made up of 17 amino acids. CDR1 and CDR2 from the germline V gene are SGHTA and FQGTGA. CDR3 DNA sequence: TGTGCCAGCAGCTTAACCGGGACTAGCGGGGGGCGAGAGACCCAGTACTTC. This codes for CASSLTGTSGGRETQYF.

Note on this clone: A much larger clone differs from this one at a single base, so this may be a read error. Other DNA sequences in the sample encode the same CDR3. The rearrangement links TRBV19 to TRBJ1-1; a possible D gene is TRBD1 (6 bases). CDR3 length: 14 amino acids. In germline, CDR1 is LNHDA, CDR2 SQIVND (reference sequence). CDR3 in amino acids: CASSEDRMNTEAFF. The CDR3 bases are TGTGCTAGTAGTGAAGACAGGATGAACACTGAAGCTTTCTTT.

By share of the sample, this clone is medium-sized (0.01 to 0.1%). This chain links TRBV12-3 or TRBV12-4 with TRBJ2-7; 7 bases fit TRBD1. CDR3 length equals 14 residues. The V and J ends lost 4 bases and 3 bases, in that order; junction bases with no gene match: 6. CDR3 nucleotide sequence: TGTGCCAGCAGTTCCCCGGGACAGATCTACGAGCAGTACTTC. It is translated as CASSSPGQIYEQYF.

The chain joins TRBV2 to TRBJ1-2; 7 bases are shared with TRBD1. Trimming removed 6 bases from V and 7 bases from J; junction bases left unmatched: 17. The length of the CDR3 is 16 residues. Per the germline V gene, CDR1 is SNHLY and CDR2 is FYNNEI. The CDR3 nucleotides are TGTGCCAGCAGGGAGCTATCCGGGACAGCTAGAACTGGCTACACCTTC. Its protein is CASRELSGTARTGYTF.

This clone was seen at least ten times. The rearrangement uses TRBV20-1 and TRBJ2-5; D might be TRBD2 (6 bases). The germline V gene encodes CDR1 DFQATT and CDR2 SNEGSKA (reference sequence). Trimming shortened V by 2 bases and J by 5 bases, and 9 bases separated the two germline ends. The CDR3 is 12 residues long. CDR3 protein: CSARTSSETQYF. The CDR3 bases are TGCAGTGCTAGAACTAGCTCTGAGACCCAGTACTTC.

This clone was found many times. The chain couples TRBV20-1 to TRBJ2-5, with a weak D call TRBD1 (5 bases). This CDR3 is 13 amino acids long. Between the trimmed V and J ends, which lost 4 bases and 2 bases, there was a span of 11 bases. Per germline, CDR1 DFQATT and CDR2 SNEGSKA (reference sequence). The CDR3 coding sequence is TGCAGTGCTACCAAAGGGGCTCAAGAGACCCAGTACTTC. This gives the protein CSATKGAQETQYF.